In its sample, the clone carrying this T cell receptor (beta chain) was seen once. The antigen remains undetermined. TCRdb keeps only in-frame clones here, not all; method: immunoSEQ multiplex PCR. Among 89,000 or so clones listed, approximately 94% were seen once. The record originates from a study of cytomegalovirus exposure and HLA in healthy donors. Whole-study findings and limits: A list of approximately 150 TCR beta chains associated with cytomegalovirus was given. The tendency of first-cohort TCR clusters to co-occur in the roughly 120 validation repertoires was the finding of a later analysis. Many donors shared some public TCRs, even though most TCR sequences were rare.

The CDR3 is 14 residues long. The sequence was obtained from a woman aged 25 to 45 in good health and CMV-seropositive. This chain uses TRBV21-1 with TRBJ1-2; TRBD1, the table's D call, was not compared with the DNA. TRBV21-1 is recorded as a pseudogene. Sequenced material: PBMCs. The CDR3 is CASPKQGGLDGYTF. As DNA, the CDR3 is TGTGCCAGCCCAAAACAGGGGGGCTTGGATGGCTACACCTTC.